This TCR beta chain was captured by sequencing in a study of blood T cell repertoires in COVID-19. Turning to the study itself: Collection of acute and convalescent COVID-19 samples took place in the United States, Italy and Spain. PBMCs, B-cell-depleted T cells, or T cells were the source of the cDNA or gDNA that made up the material.

Original processing notes: Reference gene primer amplification yielded estimated nucleated cell counts. This table comes from immunoSEQ multiplex PCR, and its TCRdb copy is limited to in-frame clones, with some not included. For V, J and clone size, that table is used; D and trimming come from the DNA. The sample lists about 310,000 clones, around 87% occurring once. Germline V CDR1 and CDR2: MDHEN, SYDVKM. V lost 11 bases, J lost 5 bases, and 18 bases lay in between. This CDR3 is built from 13 residues. This sequence originates from a woman between 45 and 65 years old who had recovered from COVID-19. Sequencing was carried out using peripheral blood. This rearrangement joins TRBV28 to TRBJ1-1; D is undetermined. Here the CDR3 reads CAHRSRVWTEAFF. Written as DNA, the CDR3 is TGTGCCCACCGTTCGAGGGTTTGGACTGAAGCTTTCTTT.